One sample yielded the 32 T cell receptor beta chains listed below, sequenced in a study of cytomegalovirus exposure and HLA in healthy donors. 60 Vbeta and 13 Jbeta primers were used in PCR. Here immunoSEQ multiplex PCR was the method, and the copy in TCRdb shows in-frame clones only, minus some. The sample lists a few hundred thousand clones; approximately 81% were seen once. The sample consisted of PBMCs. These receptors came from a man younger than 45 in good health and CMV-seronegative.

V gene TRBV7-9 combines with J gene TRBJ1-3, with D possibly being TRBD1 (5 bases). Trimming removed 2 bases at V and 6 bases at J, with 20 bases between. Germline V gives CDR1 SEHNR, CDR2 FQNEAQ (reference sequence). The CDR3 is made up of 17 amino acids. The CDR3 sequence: CASSLRSRMTVENTIYF. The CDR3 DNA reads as TGTGCCAGCAGCTTAAGGAGTCGTATGACAGTCGAAAACACCATATATTTT.

The CDR3 region is CASSSGGTRDTQYF. In DNA form, the CDR3 reads TGTGCCAGCAGCAGTGGGGGGACTAGGGATACGCAGTATTTT. The chain recombines TRBV7-9 with TRBJ2-3; 8 bases agree with TRBD2. There are 14 residues in the CDR3. Germline trimming cut 5 bases from V and 6 bases from J; bases unmatched to any gene: 7. The germline V gene has CDR1 SEHNR and CDR2 FQNEAQ (reference sequence).

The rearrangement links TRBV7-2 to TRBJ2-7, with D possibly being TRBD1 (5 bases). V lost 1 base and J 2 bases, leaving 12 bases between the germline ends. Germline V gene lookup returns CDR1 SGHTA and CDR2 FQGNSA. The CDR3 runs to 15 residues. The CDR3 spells CASSLEGAGPYEQYF. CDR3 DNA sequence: TGTGCCAGCAGCTTAGAAGGGGCAGGGCCCTACGAGCAGTACTTC.

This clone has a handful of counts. The CDR3 DNA is TGTGCCAGCAGTGTAGATCAGGGGCTTGTCTATATGGGTAGCAATCAGCCCCAGCATTTT. Translation gives CASSVDQGLVYMGSNQPQHF. The chain is built from TRBV2 and TRBJ1-5; TRBD1 is a possible D gene (6 bases). The CDR3 extends over 20 amino acids. Trimming left V 4 bases short and J 0 bases short, with 25 bases between. CDR1 is SNHLY and CDR2 is FYNNEI in the germline V gene.

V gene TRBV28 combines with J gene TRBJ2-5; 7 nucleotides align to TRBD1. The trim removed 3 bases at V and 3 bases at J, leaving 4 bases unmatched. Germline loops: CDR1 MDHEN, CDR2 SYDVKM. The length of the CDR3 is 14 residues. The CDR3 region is CASSLVGTEETQYF. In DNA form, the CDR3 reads TGTGCCAGCAGTTTGGTGGGGACAGAAGAGACCCAGTACTTC.

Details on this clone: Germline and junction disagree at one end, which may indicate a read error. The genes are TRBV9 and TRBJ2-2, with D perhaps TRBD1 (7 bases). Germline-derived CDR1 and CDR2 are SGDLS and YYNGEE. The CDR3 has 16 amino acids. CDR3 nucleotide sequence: TGTGCCAGCAGCACCCGGGCAGGGGGGAACGCCGGGGAGCTGTTTTTT. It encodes CASSTRAGGNAGELFF.

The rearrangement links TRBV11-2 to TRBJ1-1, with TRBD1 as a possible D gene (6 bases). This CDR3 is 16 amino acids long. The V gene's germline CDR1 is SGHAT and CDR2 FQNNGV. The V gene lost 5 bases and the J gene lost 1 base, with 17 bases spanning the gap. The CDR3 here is CASSPRQVGGNTEAFF. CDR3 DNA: TGTGCCAGCAGCCCCCGACAGGTTGGAGGGAACACTGAAGCTTTCTTT.

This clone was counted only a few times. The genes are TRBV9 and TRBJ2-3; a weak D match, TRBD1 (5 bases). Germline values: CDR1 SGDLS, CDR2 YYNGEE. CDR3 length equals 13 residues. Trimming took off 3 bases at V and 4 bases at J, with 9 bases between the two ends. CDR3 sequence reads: CASSGQIPDTQYF. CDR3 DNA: TGTGCCAGCAGCGGACAGATACCAGATACGCAGTATTTT. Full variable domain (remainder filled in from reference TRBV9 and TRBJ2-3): DSGVTQTPKHLITATGQRVTLRCSPRSGDLSVYWYQQSLDQGLQFLIQYYNGEERAKGNILERFSAQQFPDLHSELNLSSLELGDSALYFCASSGQIPDTQYFGPGTRLTVL.

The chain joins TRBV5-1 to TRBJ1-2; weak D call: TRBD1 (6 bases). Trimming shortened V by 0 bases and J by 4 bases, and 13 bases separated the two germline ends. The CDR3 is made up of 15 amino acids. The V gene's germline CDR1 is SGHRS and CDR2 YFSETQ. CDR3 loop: CASSLGGQSPYGYTF. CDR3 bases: TGCGCCAGCAGCTTGGGAGGACAGTCCCCCTATGGCTACACCTTC.

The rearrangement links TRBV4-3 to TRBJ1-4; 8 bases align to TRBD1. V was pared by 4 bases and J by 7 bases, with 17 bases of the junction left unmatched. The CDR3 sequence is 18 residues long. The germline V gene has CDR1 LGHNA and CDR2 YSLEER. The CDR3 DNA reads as TGCGCCAGCAGCCGTAACAAGAAGATTACAGGGGGGGGTGAAAAACTGTTTTTT. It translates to CASSRNKKITGGGEKLFF.

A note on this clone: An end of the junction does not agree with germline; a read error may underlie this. The CDR3 bases are TGTGCCAGCAGGACAGGGGGCTCTGGGGCCAGCGTCCTGACTTTC. Its protein product is CASRTGGSGASVLTF. J is TRBJ2-6 and V is TRBV5-4, with 10 bases lining up with TRBD1. In germline, CDR1 is SGHNT, CDR2 YYREEE (reference sequence). CDR3 size: 15 residues.

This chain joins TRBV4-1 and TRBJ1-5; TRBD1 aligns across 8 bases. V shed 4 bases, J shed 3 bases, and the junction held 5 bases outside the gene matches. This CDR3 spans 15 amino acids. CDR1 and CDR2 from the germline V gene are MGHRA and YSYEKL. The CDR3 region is CASSLDRGPNQPQHF. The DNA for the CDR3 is TGCGCCAGCAGCCTCGACAGGGGACCCAATCAGCCCCAGCATTTT.

The CDR3, as DNA: TGTGCCAGCAGCTCCAGGGCGTATGGCTACACCTTC. Protein sequence: CASSSRAYGYTF. The chain is built from TRBV5-8 and TRBJ1-2; tentative D call: TRBD1 (5 bases). Looked up from germline, CDR1 is SGHTS and CDR2 is YDEGEE. The CDR3 is 12 residues long. V lost 3 bases and J 5 bases, leaving 8 bases between the germline ends.

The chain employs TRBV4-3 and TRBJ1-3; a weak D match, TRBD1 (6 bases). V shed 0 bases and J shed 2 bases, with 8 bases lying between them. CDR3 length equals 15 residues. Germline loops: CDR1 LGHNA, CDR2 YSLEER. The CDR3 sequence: CASSQDEGAGNTIYF. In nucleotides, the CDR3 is TGCGCCAGCAGCCAAGATGAGGGGGCTGGAAACACCATATATTTT.

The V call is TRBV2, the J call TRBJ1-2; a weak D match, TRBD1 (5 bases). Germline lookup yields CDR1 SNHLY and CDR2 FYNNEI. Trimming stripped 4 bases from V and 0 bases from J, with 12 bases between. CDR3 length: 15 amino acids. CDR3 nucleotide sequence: TGTGCCAGCAGTGGGGGCAGGACCGCTAACTATGGCTACACCTTC. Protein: CASSGGRTANYGYTF.

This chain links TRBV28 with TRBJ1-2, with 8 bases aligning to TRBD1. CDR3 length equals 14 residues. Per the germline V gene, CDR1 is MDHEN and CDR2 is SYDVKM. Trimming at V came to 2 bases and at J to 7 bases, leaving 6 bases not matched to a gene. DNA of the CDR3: TGTGCCAGCAGTTTACCACGGACAGGGTTTGGCTACACCTTC. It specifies CASSLPRTGFGYTF.

In DNA, the CDR3 is TGTGCCAGCTCACCGGGGCAGGGGGCCACAGATACGCAGTATTTT. Encoded protein: CASSPGQGATDTQYF. V and J are TRBV18 and TRBJ2-3, with 8 bases lining up with TRBD1. The germline V gene has CDR1 KGHSH and CDR2 LQKENI. V lost 3 bases, J lost 2 bases, and 4 bases stayed unmatched. CDR3 size: 15 residues.

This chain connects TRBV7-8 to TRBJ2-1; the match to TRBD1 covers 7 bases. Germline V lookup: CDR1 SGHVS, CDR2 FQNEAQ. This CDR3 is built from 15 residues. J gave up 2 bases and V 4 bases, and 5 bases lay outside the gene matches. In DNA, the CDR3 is TGTGCCAGCAGCTACGACAGGGCTACCTACAATGAGCAGTTCTTC. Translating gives CASSYDRATYNEQFF.

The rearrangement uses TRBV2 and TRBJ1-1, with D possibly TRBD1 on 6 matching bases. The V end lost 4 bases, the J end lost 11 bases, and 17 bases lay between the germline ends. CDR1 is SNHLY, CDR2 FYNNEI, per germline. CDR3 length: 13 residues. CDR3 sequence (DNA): TGTGCCAGCAGTGGGGGAGGGGGGGGACCCGCTTTCTTT. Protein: CASSGGGGGPAFF.

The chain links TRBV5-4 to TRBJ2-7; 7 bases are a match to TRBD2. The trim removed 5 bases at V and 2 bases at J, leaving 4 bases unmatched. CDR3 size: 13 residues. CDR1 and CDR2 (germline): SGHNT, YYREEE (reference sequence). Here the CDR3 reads CASRSSGTYEQYF. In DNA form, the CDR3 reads TGTGCCAGCAGGTCTAGCGGTACCTACGAGCAGTACTTC. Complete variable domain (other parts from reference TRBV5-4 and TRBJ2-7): ETGVTQSPTHLIKTRGQQVTLRCSSQSGHNTVSWYQQALGQGPQFIFQYYREEENGRGNFPPRFSGLQFPNYSSELNVNALELDDSALYLCASRSSGTYEQYFGPGTRLTVT.

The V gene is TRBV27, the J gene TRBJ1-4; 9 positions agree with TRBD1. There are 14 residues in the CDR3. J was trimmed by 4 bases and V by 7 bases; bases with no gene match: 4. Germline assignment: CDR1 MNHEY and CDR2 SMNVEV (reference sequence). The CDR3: CASKRTGVNEKLFF. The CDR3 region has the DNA TGTGCCAGCAAACGGACAGGGGTTAATGAAAAACTGTTTTTT.

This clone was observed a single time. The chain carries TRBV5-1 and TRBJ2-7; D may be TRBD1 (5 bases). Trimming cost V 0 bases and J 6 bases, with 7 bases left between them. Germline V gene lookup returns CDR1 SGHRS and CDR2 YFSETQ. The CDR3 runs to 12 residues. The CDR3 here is CASSLVQGEQYF. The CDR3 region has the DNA TGCGCCAGCAGCTTGGTGCAGGGCGAGCAGTACTTC.

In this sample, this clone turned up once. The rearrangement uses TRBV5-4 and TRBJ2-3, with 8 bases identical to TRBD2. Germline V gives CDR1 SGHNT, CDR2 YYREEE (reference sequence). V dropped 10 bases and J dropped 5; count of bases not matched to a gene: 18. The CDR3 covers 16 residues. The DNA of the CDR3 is TGTGCCGGCACCGCAAAGGGAAGCGGGGGTATAGATACGCAGTATTTT. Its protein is CAGTAKGSGGIDTQYF.

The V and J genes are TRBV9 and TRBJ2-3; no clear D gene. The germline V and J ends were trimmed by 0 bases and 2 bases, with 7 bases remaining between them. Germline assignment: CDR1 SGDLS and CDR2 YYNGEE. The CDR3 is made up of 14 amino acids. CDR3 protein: CASSVGADTDTQYF. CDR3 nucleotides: TGTGCCAGCAGCGTAGGCGCCGACACAGATACGCAGTATTTT.

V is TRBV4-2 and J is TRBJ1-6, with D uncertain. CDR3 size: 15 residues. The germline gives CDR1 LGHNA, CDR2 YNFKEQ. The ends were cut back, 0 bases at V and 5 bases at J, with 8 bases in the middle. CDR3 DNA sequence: TGTGCCAGCAGCCAAGAGGTCAGAAATAATTCACCCCTCCACTTT. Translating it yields CASSQEVRNNSPLHF.

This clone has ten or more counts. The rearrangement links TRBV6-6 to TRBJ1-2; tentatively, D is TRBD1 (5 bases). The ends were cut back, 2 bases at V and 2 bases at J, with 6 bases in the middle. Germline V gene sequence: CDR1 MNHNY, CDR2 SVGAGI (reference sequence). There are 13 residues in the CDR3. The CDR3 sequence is CASSYNRNYGYTF. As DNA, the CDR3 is TGTGCCAGCAGTTACAACAGGAACTATGGCTACACCTTC.

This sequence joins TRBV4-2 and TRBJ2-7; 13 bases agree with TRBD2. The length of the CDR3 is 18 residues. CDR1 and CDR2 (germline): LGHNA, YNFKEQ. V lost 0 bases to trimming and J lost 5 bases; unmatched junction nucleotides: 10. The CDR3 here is CASSQEGGGLAGVHEQYF. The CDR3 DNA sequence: TGTGCCAGCAGCCAAGAAGGTGGAGGACTAGCGGGGGTTCACGAGCAGTACTTC.

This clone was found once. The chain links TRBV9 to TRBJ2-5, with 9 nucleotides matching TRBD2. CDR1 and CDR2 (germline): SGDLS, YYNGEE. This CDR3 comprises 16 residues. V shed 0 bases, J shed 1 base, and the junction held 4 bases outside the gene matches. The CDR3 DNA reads TGTGCCAGCAGCGTAGTGGCGGGGGGGCCCCAAGAGACCCAGTACTTC. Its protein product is CASSVVAGGPQETQYF.

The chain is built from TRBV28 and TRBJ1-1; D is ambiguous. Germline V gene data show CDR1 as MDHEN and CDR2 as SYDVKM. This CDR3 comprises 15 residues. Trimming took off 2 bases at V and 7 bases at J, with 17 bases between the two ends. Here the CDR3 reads CASSLTRLRYGEAFF. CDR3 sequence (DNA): TGTGCCAGCAGTTTAACCCGCCTCCGCTACGGTGAAGCTTTCTTT.

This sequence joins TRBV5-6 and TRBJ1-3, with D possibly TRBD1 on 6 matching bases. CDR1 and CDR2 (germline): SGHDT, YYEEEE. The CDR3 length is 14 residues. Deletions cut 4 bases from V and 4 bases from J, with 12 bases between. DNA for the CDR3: TGTGCCAGCAGCCTACAGGGATACGGAAACACCATATATTTT. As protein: CASSLQGYGNTIYF.

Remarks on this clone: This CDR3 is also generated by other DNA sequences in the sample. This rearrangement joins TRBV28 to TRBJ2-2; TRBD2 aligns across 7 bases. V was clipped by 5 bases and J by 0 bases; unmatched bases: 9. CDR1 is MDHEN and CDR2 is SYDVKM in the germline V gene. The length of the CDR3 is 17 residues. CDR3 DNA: TGTGCCAGCAGTCTGGGAATAGCGGGCCCGAACACCGGGGAGCTGTTTTTT. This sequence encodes CASSLGIAGPNTGELFF.

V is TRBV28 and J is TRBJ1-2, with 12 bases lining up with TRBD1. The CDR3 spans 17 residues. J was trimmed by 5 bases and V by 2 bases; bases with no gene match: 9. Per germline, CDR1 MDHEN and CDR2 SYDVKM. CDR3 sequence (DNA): TGTGCCAGCAGTTTACTCCCGGGACAGGGGGCGGGTTATGGCTACACCTTC. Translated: CASSLLPGQGAGYGYTF.